This entry concerns a single T cell receptor (beta chain). This record comes from a study of control samples from healthy donors and cancer patients. V dropped 8 bases and J dropped 2; count of bases not matched to a gene: 22. The CDR3 totals 20 residues. Data came from immunoSEQ multiplex PCR; TCRdb stores just in-frame clones and leaves some out. The sample lists about 110,000 clones, approximately 80% occurring once. Sequenced sample: blood. The chain carries TRBV23-1 and TRBJ1-5, with TRBD1 matching 9 bases. TRBV23-1 is an ORF, and what it does is uncertain. The sequence was collected from a man aged 18 to 29 in good health. For the CDR3, the DNA is TGCGCCAGCCTGACCAGGCCCGGGACAGGGAATAATAGGGGCAATCAGCCCCAGCATTTT. This encodes CASLTRPGTGNNRGNQPQHF.